The clone carrying this T cell receptor (beta chain) came up many times. The antigen is not known. Generation of TCR cDNA used 5'RACE template switching (which added a universal primer site and UMIs). TCRdb reprocessed the 5' RACE reads with MiXCR, giving one entry per CDR3 protein. The sample carries some 160,000 distinct CDR3 sequences, 7% to 10% recorded once. The sample comes from a study of T cells after yellow fever vaccination. General observations from the study: Post-booster reappearance was seen for most primary-vaccination clones (around 96% CD4, roughly 91% CD8).

Per germline, CDR1 LNHDA and CDR2 SQIVND (reference sequence). V was pared by 3 bases and J by 5 bases, with 11 bases between. This CDR3 has 14 residues. The J gene is TRBJ1-5, the V gene TRBV19, with D uncertain. This specimen consisted of CD8+ T cells sorted from PBMCs, obtained 45 days after the yellow fever booster vaccination. The sequence came from a man younger than 30 who received the YFV17D yellow fever vaccine. CDR3 sequence (DNA): TGTGCCAGTAGTATCTCCAGGAGGGATCAGCCCCAGCATTTT. This translates into CASSISRRDQPQHF.